A selection of T cell receptor beta chains follows, all from one sample in a study of cytomegalovirus exposure and HLA in healthy donors. Here immunoSEQ multiplex PCR was the method, and the copy in TCRdb shows in-frame clones only, minus some. The sample carries roughly 100,000 clones, around four fifths recorded once. Sequenced material: PBMCs. The origin of the receptors is a woman aged 40 to 50 in good health and CMV-seronegative. CDR3s include the opening cysteine and the closing phenylalanine or tryptophan. D genes are given only for firm matches. Part of the rows lack a size; the others show once, few, many or a class for expanded clones.

- - TRBJ2-3 TRBV4-1 CASSQGAITDTQYF TGCGCCAGCAGCCAAGGGGCAATCACAGATACGCAGTATTTT
- TRBD1 TRBJ2-7 TRBV27 CASSLGTGDNYEQYF TGTGCCAGCAGTTTAGGGACAGGGGACAACTACGAGCAGTACTTC
- TRBD1 TRBJ2-6 TRBV19 CASSIRDRRSGANVLTF TGTGCCAGTAGTATAAGGGACAGGCGCTCTGGGGCCAACGTCCTGACTTTC
- - TRBJ1-1 TRBV5-1 CASSLVSELTEAFF TGCGCCAGCAGCTTGGTATCCGAACTCACTGAAGCTTTCTTT
few TRBD1 TRBJ2-3 TRBV27 CASSFSRQGWSDTQYF TGTGCCAGCAGTTTTAGTCGACAGGGTTGGTCAGATACGCAGTATTTT
- - TRBJ2-3 TRBV6-6 CASSLSVFDTQYF TGTGCCAGCAGCCTGTCCGTGTTCGATACGCAGTATTTT
once - TRBJ2-1 TRBV6-1 CASTRVSSYNEQFF TGTGCCAGCACCAGGGTTAGCTCCTACAATGAGCAGTTCTTC
- - TRBJ2-7 TRBV7-9 CASRDSSYEQYF TGTGCCAGCAGAGACTCCTCCTACGAGCAGTACTTC
once - TRBJ1-3 TRBV5-1 CASSPDSSGNTIYF TGCGCCAGCAGCCCGGACAGCTCTGGAAACACCATATATTTT
- - TRBJ2-2 TRBV11-2 CASSFQRAPTGELFF TGTGCCAGCAGCTTTCAGCGGGCGCCAACCGGGGAGCTGTTTTTT
once TRBD2 TRBJ2-2 TRBV5-4 CASSRLAGNTGELFF TGTGCCAGCAGTCGTCTAGCGGGGAACACCGGGGAGCTGTTTTTT
- - TRBJ2-3 TRBV4-1 CASGGRGTDTQYF TGCGCCAGCGGGGGCAGGGGAACAGATACGCAGTATTTT
- TRBD1 TRBJ2-7 TRBV2 CATTPGQGGYEQYF TGTGCCACTACACCGGGACAGGGTGGGTACGAGCAGTACTTC
- - TRBJ1-2 TRBV16 CASREGVHSTRPIYNYGYTF TGTGCCAGCAGGGAAGGGGTGCATTCCACCCGCCCGATTTATAACTATGGCTACACCTTC
- - TRBJ1-2 TRBV7-2 CASTLDRANYGYTF TGTGCCAGCACCCTTGACAGAGCTAACTATGGCTACACCTTC
- - TRBJ1-1 TRBV12-5 CASATGGMNAEAFF TGTGCTAGCGCGACAGGCGGAATGAACGCTGAAGCTTTCTTT
- - TRBJ2-3 TRBV21-1 CAWQRGGGPTDTQYF TGTGCCTGGCAAAGGGGCGGGGGGCCCACAGATACGCAGTATTTT
- - TRBJ2-1 TRBV9 CASSVGGTSAYNEQFF TGTGCCAGCAGCGTAGGAGGGACTTCAGCTTACAATGAGCAGTTCTTC
- TRBD1 TRBJ1-6 TRBV5-1 CASSSRGTGGNSPLHF TGCGCCAGCAGCTCGCGAGGGACAGGGGGTAATTCACCCCTCCACTTT
- - TRBJ2-3 TRBV27 CASRTFYRVTDTQYF TGTGCCAGCAGAACATTCTACAGGGTGACAGATACGCAGTATTTT
- TRBD1 TRBJ1-1 TRBV9 CASSVAWTGGSTEAFF TGTGCCAGCAGCGTAGCGTGGACAGGGGGGTCCACTGAAGCTTTCTTT
- - TRBJ2-7 TRBV18 CASSPRTGYPSYEQYF TGTGCCAGCTCACCCCGAACAGGGTACCCCTCCTACGAGCAGTACTTC
- TRBD2 TRBJ2-1 TRBV5-1 CASSLAGTSSHNEQFF TGCGCCAGCAGCTTGGCCGGGACTAGCAGCCACAATGAGCAGTTCTTC
- TRBD1 TRBJ1-2 TRBV9 CASSVGPGGNYGYTF TGTGCCAGCAGCGTAGGTCCAGGGGGTAACTATGGCTACACCTTC
once - TRBJ2-7 TRBV4-1 CASSQLTGLSSYEQYF TGCGCCAGCAGCCAACTTACAGGGCTCAGTTCCTACGAGCAGTACTTC
- TRBD1 TRBJ1-2 TRBV6-5 CASSYQGQGFGYTF TGTGCCAGCAGTTACCAGGGACAGGGGTTTGGCTACACCTTC
- TRBD1 TRBJ2-1 TRBV12-5 CASGLGTGAYNEQFF TGTGCTAGTGGTTTGGGGACAGGGGCCTACAATGAGCAGTTCTTC
- TRBD1 TRBJ2-5 TRBV9 CASSPTAPGQGETQYF TGTGCCAGCAGCCCAACCGCACCGGGACAGGGGGAGACCCAGTACTTC
- - TRBJ2-1 TRBV11-2 CASSLAGSQFF TGTGCCAGCAGCTTAGCGGGAAGCCAGTTCTTC
- - TRBJ1-2 TRBV27 CASTDSPRYGYTF TGTGCCAGCACGGACAGCCCCCGCTATGGCTACACCTTC
- TRBD1 TRBJ1-2 TRBV6-1 CASIKAGGSFNYGYTF TGTGCCAGCATTAAAGCAGGGGGCTCCTTTAACTATGGCTACACCTTC
- - TRBJ1-1 TRBV4-2 CASSQRVRGMNTEAFF TGTGCCAGCAGCCAACGAGTAAGGGGGATGAACACTGAAGCTTTCTTT
few TRBD1 TRBJ1-1 TRBV30 CAWSDPRQGWAEAFF TGTGCCTGGAGTGACCCCAGACAGGGGTGGGCTGAAGCTTTCTTT
- TRBD1 TRBJ1-4 TRBV2 CASSEQGELFF TGTGCCAGCAGTGAACAGGGGGAACTGTTTTTT
- TRBD2 TRBJ2-3 TRBV6-4 CASSKGLAGETDTQYF TGTGCCAGCAGTAAGGGGCTAGCGGGGGAAACAGATACGCAGTATTTT
- - TRBJ1-4 TRBV2 CASSAGRLTNEKLFF TGTGCCAGCAGTGCGGGAAGATTAACTAATGAAAAACTGTTTTTT
- TRBD2 TRBJ2-7 TRBV19 CASSQRGAAYEQYF TGTGCCAGTAGCCAGCGGGGGGCCGCCTACGAGCAGTACTTC
- TRBD1 TRBJ1-2 TRBV2 CASTDRDRLRYTF TGTGCCAGCACCGATCGGGACAGGTTGCGATACACCTTC
- - TRBJ1-1 TRBV11-2 CASSSQDSEAFF TGTGCCAGCAGCTCACAGGATTCTGAAGCTTTCTTT
few - TRBJ1-1 TRBV6-5 CASSSLYRFTEAFF TGTGCCAGCAGTTCGCTATACCGGTTCACTGAAGCTTTCTTT
once TRBD1 TRBJ1-1 TRBV10-3 CAISGGDRGLNEAFF TGTGCCATCAGTGGGGGGGACAGGGGGCTTAATGAAGCTTTCTTT
- - TRBJ2-2 TRBV27 CASSLNRLNTGELFF TGTGCCAGCAGTTTGAACAGGCTAAACACCGGGGAGCTGTTTTTT
- - TRBJ1-2 TRBV5-5 CASSLGGGWDYGYTF TGTGCCAGCAGCTTGGGTGGGGGCTGGGACTATGGCTACACCTTC
- - TRBJ1-5 TRBV27 CASRPVGQVLTHQPQHF TGTGCCAGCAGACCTGTCGGCCAGGTTTTAACGCATCAGCCCCAGCATTTT
- - TRBJ2-7 TRBV4-2 CASSRNDSANQPYEQYF TGTGCCAGCAGCCGAAACGACAGTGCCAACCAACCCTACGAGCAGTACTTC